The rows below give T cell receptor beta chains drawn from one sample of a study of blood T cell repertoires in COVID-19. Only in-frame clones appear in the TCRdb table, and some are missing; sequencing was by immunoSEQ multiplex PCR. Found here are about 80,000 clones, about four fifths of them singletons; the top ten hold 15% to 17%. The sample consisted of peripheral blood. All receptors come from a woman aged 80 or over with acute or convalescent COVID-19. CDR3s include the opening cysteine and the closing phenylalanine or tryptophan. The D gene is left open where the match is weak. Clone size is shown for a subset of rows, as once, few, many or a class of expanded clone.

CDR3aa	CDR3nt	abundance	d_gene	v_gene	j_gene
CASTKASGGALETQYF	TGTGCCAGCACGAAAGCTAGCGGGGGGGCCTTGGAGACCCAGTACTTC	-	TRBD2	TRBV7-9	TRBJ2-5
CASSISRDDYGYTF	TGTGCCAGTAGTATTTCCAGGGATGACTATGGCTACACCTTC	-	-	TRBV19	TRBJ1-2
CASTPGTEVDGYTF	TGCGCCAGCACACCGGGGACAGAGGTTGATGGCTACACCTTC	-	TRBD1	TRBV5-1	TRBJ1-2
CASSIEASGGRSTDTQYF	TGTGCCAGTAGTATAGAAGCGAGCGGGGGGCGGAGCACAGATACGCAGTATTTT	-	TRBD2	TRBV19	TRBJ2-3
CASSLDLAGPPDTQYF	TGTGCCAGCAGCTTAGATCTAGCGGGGCCCCCGGATACGCAGTATTTT	few	TRBD2	TRBV11-3	TRBJ2-3
CASARYTGESQPQHF	TGTGCCAGCGCCCGGTATACAGGGGAGAGTCAGCCCCAGCATTTT	-	TRBD1	TRBV2	TRBJ1-5
CASSRPGQGGGYTF	TGTGCCAGCAGCAGGCCGGGACAGGGCGGTGGCTACACCTTC	once	TRBD1	TRBV7-9	TRBJ1-2
CASSKKGQEFF	TGTGCCAGCAGCAAAAAGGGACAGGAGTTCTTC	once	TRBD1	TRBV14	TRBJ2-1
CATSDPGRGASYNEQFF	TGTGCCACCAGTGACCCAGGTCGGGGGGCCTCCTACAATGAGCAGTTCTTC	-	-	TRBV24-1	TRBJ2-1
CASSPATGQGTTEAFF	TGTGCCAGCAGCCCGGCTACCGGACAGGGGACCACTGAAGCTTTCTTT	-	TRBD1	TRBV7-9	TRBJ1-1
CASSPPRTGPGELFF	TGTGCCAGCAGTCCGCCTCGGACAGGGCCCGGGGAGCTGTTTTTT	-	TRBD1	TRBV2	TRBJ2-2
CASSYYRGHNEKLFF	TGTGCCAGCAGTTACTACAGGGGGCATAATGAAAAACTGTTTTTT	-	TRBD1	TRBV6-6	TRBJ1-4
CASSYQGAESDEQYF	TGTGCCAGCAGTTATCAGGGGGCGGAAAGCGACGAGCAGTACTTC	-	TRBD1	TRBV6-5	TRBJ2-7
CASSYSIQLNTGELFF	TGTGCCAGCAGTTACTCGATCCAGTTAAACACCGGGGAGCTGTTTTTT	few	-	TRBV6-2/TRBV6-3	TRBJ2-2
CASSSWDISPYGYTF	TGTGCCAGCAGCTCCTGGGACATCTCGCCATATGGCTACACCTTC	-	-	TRBV7-2	TRBJ1-2
CAWRMKGASLQETQYF	TGTGCCTGGAGGATGAAGGGGGCTTCCCTCCAAGAGACCCAGTACTTC	-	TRBD1	TRBV30	TRBJ2-5
CASSLAGGAAQYF	TGTGCCAGCAGCTTGGCCGGGGGGGCGGCCCAGTACTTC	-	TRBD2	TRBV5-4	TRBJ2-5
CASSLSRALNEKLFF	TGTGCCAGCAGCTTGTCGAGGGCACTTAATGAAAAACTGTTTTTT	-	-	TRBV5-4	TRBJ1-4
CASGLARDRLYYGYTF	TGTGCTAGTGGTTTGGCAAGGGACAGATTATACTATGGCTACACCTTC	-	TRBD1	TRBV12-5	TRBJ1-2
CASSVGQPEKLFF	TGTGCCAGTAGTGTCGGACAGCCTGAAAAACTGTTTTTT	-	-	TRBV19	TRBJ1-4
CASSTPSGGANEQFF	TGTGCCAGCAGTACTCCTAGCGGGGGGGCTAATGAGCAGTTCTTC	few	TRBD2	TRBV27	TRBJ2-1
CSFGQLNEQFF	TGCAGCTTTGGACAACTCAATGAGCAGTTCTTC	-	-	TRBV29-1	TRBJ2-1
CASSPRGYGYTF	TGTGCCAGCAGCCCCAGGGGATACGGCTACACCTTC	-	-	TRBV6-2/TRBV6-3	TRBJ1-2
CASSLGRQGASSQPQHF	TGTGCCAGCAGCTTAGGGCGACAGGGGGCGAGTAGTCAGCCCCAGCATTTT	-	TRBD1	TRBV7-2	TRBJ1-5
CAISETGNPEREQYF	TGTGCCATCAGTGAGACCGGGAACCCCGAGCGCGAGCAGTACTTC	-	-	TRBV10-3	TRBJ2-7
CASSHRGIGNEQYF	TGTGCCAGTAGCCACAGGGGAATAGGTAACGAGCAGTACTTC	-	TRBD1	TRBV19	TRBJ2-7
CAWSVGRISGNTIYF	TGTGCCTGGAGTGTAGGCAGGATCTCTGGAAACACCATATATTTT	-	-	TRBV30	TRBJ1-3
CASSIQRGPGELFF	TGTGCCAGCAGCATACAACGTGGCCCCGGGGAGCTGTTTTTT	-	-	TRBV3-1/TRBV3-2	TRBJ2-2
CASSNARTGPSYEQYF	TGTGCCAGCAGCAACGCCCGGACAGGGCCCTCCTACGAGCAGTACTTC	-	TRBD1	TRBV6-2/TRBV6-3	TRBJ2-7
CASSGDRNQPQHF	TGTGCCAGCAGTGGGGACAGAAATCAGCCCCAGCATTTT	once	TRBD1	TRBV7-2	TRBJ1-5
CASSRGPGTYEQYF	TGCGCCAGCAGCCGAGGTCCAGGGACCTACGAGCAGTACTTC	-	-	TRBV5-1	TRBJ2-7
CASSETSGGNNEQFF	TGCGCCAGCAGTGAGACTAGCGGGGGGAACAATGAGCAGTTCTTC	-	TRBD2	TRBV10-1	TRBJ2-1
CASSYGSWGQDYGYTF	TGTGCCAGCAGTTACGGTAGTTGGGGGCAAGACTATGGCTACACCTTC	-	-	TRBV6-5	TRBJ1-2
CSASSAKGATGNTIYF	TGCAGTGCTAGTTCAGCAAAGGGGGCTACTGGAAACACCATATATTTT	-	TRBD1	TRBV20-1	TRBJ1-3
CASSEAPDGVYEQYF	TGTGCCAGCAGTGAAGCGCCGGACGGGGTCTACGAGCAGTACTTC	-	-	TRBV6-1	TRBJ2-7
CASSNGVYYGYTF	TGTGCCAGCAGCAACGGGGTCTACTATGGCTACACCTTC	-	-	TRBV5-7	TRBJ1-2
CASSFSDSNNEKLFF	TGTGCCAGCAGCTTTTCGGACAGCAATAATGAAAAACTGTTTTTT	-	-	TRBV7-8	TRBJ1-4
CASSLPLAGAGAETQYF	TGTGCCAGCAGCTTGCCCCTTGCGGGGGCAGGGGCAGAGACCCAGTACTTC	once	-	TRBV5-4	TRBJ2-5
CASSLKQPPYGYTF	TGTGCCAGCAGCCTGAAACAGCCCCCCTATGGCTACACCTTC	-	-	TRBV7-2	TRBJ1-2
CASSFSGTGDSYTF	TGCGCCAGCAGCTTTTCAGGGACAGGGGATTCCTACACCTTC	-	TRBD1	TRBV5-1	TRBJ1-2